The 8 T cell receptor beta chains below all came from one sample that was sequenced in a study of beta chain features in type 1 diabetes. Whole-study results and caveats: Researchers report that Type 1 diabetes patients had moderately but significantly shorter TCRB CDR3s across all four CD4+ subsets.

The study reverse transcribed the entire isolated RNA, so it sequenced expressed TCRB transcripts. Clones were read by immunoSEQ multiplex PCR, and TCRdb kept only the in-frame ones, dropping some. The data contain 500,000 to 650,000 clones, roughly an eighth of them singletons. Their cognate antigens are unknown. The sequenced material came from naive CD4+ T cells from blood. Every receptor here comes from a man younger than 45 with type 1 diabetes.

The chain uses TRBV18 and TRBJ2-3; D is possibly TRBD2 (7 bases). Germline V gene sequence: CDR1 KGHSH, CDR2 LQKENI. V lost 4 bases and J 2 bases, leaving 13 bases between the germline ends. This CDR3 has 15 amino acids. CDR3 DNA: TGTGCCAGCTCACTCGGGGGGCCGGACACAGATACGCAGTATTTT. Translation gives CASSLGGPDTDTQYF.

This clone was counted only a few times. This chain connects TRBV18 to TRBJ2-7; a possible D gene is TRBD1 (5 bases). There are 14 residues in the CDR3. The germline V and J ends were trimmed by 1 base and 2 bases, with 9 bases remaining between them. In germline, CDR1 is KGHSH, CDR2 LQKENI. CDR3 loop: CASSPQRTTYEQYF. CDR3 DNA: TGTGCCAGCTCACCACAACGGACAACCTACGAGCAGTACTTC.

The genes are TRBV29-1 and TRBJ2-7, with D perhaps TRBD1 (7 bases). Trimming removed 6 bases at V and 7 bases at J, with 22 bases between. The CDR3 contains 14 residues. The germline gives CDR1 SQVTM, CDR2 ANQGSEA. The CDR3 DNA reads TGCAGCGTGTTCAGGGGGGACAGTATGAGGGAGCAGTACTTC. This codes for CSVFRGDSMREQYF.

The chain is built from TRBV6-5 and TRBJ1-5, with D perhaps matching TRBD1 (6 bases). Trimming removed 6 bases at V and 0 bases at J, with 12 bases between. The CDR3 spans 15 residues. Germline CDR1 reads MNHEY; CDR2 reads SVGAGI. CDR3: CASRIQGDSNQPQHF. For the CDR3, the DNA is TGTGCCAGCAGAATACAGGGTGATAGCAATCAGCCCCAGCATTTT.

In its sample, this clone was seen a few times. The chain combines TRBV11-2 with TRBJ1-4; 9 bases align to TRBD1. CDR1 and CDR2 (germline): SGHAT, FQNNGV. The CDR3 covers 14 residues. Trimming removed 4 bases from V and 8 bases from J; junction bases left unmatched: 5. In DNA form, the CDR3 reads TGTGCCAGCAGCTCCGGGACAGGGCGCGAAAAACTGTTTTTT. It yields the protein CASSSGTGREKLFF. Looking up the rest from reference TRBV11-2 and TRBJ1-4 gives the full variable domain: EAGVAQSPRYKIIEKRQSVAFWCNPISGHATLYWYQQILGQGPKLLIQFQNNGVVDDSQLPKDRFSAERLKGVDSTLKIQPAKLEDSAVYLCASSSGTGREKLFFGSGTQLSVL.

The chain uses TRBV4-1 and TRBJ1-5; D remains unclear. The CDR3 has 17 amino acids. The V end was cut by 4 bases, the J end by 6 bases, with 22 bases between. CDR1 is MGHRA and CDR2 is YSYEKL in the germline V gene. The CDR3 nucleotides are TGCGCCAGCAGCCTAGGTGGATTGGGCATACGAGTTCAGCCCCAGCATTTT. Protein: CASSLGGLGIRVQPQHF.

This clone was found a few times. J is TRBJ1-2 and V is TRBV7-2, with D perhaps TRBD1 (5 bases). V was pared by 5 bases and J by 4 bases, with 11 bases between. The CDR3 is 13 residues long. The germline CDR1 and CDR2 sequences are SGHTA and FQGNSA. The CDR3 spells CASSRPGVYGYTF. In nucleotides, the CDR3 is TGTGCCAGCAGCCGGCCGGGGGTCTATGGCTACACCTTC.

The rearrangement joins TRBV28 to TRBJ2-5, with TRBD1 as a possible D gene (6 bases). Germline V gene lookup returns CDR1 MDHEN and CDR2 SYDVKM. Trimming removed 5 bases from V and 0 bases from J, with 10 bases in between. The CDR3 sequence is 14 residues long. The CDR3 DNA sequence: TGTGCCAGCAGTCCAGGGGAGTACCAAGAGACCCAGTACTTC. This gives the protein CASSPGEYQETQYF.